This T cell receptor beta chain was captured in a study of T cell repertoires in cytomegalovirus infection. TCRdb processed the reads anew with MiXCR; each CDR3 protein has one entry. The sample shows about 830,000 distinct CDR3 sequences, about 30% of them seen only once. There are 14 residues in the CDR3. V lost 4 bases and J lost 8, with 15 bases in between. CDR1 LNHNV and CDR2 YYDKDF come from the germline V gene (reference sequence). To note about this clonotype: The antigen is unknown.

General study points: Public TCR beta family frequency separated CMV-and-HLA carriers, including in an independent cohort.

The material sequenced was cultured CD8+ T cells from PBMCs, taken from culture after CMV antigen stimulation. The genes are TRBV15 and TRBJ2-1; TRBD1 is a possible D gene (6 bases). The clonotype comes from a human donor in good health (CMV status not recorded). Some clones in this sample may be carry-over from other donors' samples. The CDR3 nucleotides read TGTGCCACCAGCATCCGGGACATTCATGATGAGCAGTTCTTC. It codes for CATSIRDIHDEQFF.